The rows below give T cell receptor beta chains drawn from one sample of a study of T cell repertoires in cytomegalovirus infection. No antigen is known for these receptors. TCRdb processed the reads anew with MiXCR; each CDR3 protein has one entry. The data contain some 220,000 distinct CDR3 sequences, roughly 34% of them singletons. The input for sequencing was CD8+ T cells from cultured PBMCs, taken from culture after CMV antigen stimulation. The receptors were gathered from a human donor in good health (CMV status not recorded). Some clones in this sample may be carry-over from other donors' samples. CDR3s include the opening cysteine and the closing phenylalanine or tryptophan. D genes are given only for firm matches. Size tells how often a clone was seen (once, few, many) or the class of an expanded clone, and some rows leave it out.

V gene: TRBV6-1
clone size: -
D gene: -
J gene: TRBJ2-1
CDR3 DNA: TGTGCCAGCAGTGAAGTAAGGGCGGCCTACAATGAGCAGTTCTTC
CDR3 protein: CASSEVRAAYNEQFF

V gene: TRBV4-3
clone size: -
D gene: -
J gene: TRBJ2-5
CDR3 DNA: TGCGCCAGCAGCCAGCCCCTAGGGGGTGGAGAGACCCAGTACTTC
CDR3 protein: CASSQPLGGGETQYF

V gene: TRBV27
clone size: -
D gene: -
J gene: TRBJ1-5
CDR3 DNA: TGTGCCAGCAGTTTGGTCGTCCCACGCAACAATCAGCCCCAGCATTTT
CDR3 protein: CASSLVVPRNNQPQHF

V gene: TRBV6-5
clone size: few
D gene: TRBD2
J gene: TRBJ2-1
CDR3 DNA: TGTGCCAGCAGTAACCTAGCGGGAGTATTATCCTACAATGAGCAGTTCTTC
CDR3 protein: CASSNLAGVLSYNEQFF

V gene: TRBV20-1
clone size: many
D gene: -
J gene: TRBJ1-2
CDR3 DNA: TGCAGTGCTAGAGATCAAGAGCCCCGTCGTGACTATGGCTACACCTTC
CDR3 protein: CSARDQEPRRDYGYTF

V gene: TRBV12-3/TRBV12-4
clone size: -
D gene: TRBD2
J gene: TRBJ2-5
CDR3 DNA: TGTGCCAGCAGCCTCGGAAGGCGGGAGGGCCGAGGAGGGTGGGAGACCCAGTACTTC
CDR3 protein: CASSLGRREGRGGWETQYF

V gene: TRBV7-6
clone size: -
D gene: -
J gene: TRBJ2-7
CDR3 DNA: TGTGCCAGCAGCCCTGGGACGGATCCCTTCTACGAGCAGTACTTC
CDR3 protein: CASSPGTDPFYEQYF

V gene: TRBV20-1
clone size: -
D gene: -
J gene: TRBJ2-4
CDR3 DNA: TGCAGTGCTAGCAGTTCGCCGGGTTCGGCCAAAAACATTCAGTACTTC
CDR3 protein: CSASSSPGSAKNIQYF

V gene: TRBV11-2
clone size: -
D gene: TRBD1
J gene: TRBJ1-1
CDR3 DNA: TGTGCCAGCAGCTTATGGACAGGGCTTGGGAACACTGAAGCTTTCTTT
CDR3 protein: CASSLWTGLGNTEAFF

V gene: TRBV27
clone size: -
D gene: -
J gene: TRBJ2-1
CDR3 DNA: TGTGCCAGCAGTTTATTCCTTTACAATGAGCAGTTCTTC
CDR3 protein: CASSLFLYNEQFF

V gene: TRBV27
clone size: -
D gene: -
J gene: TRBJ2-5
CDR3 DNA: TGTGCCAGCAGTTTATCTACTCGTAGGTACCAAGAGACCCAGTACTTC
CDR3 protein: CASSLSTRRYQETQYF

V gene: TRBV7-2
clone size: few
D gene: -
J gene: TRBJ2-2
CDR3 DNA: TGTGCCAGCAGCTTAGATCGGACAAGGACCAACACCGGGGAGCTGTTTTTT
CDR3 protein: CASSLDRTRTNTGELFF

V gene: TRBV27
clone size: -
D gene: -
J gene: TRBJ1-1
CDR3 DNA: TGTGCCAGCAGTTTCGGGGGAGGGATGAACACTGAAGCTTTCTTT
CDR3 protein: CASSFGGGMNTEAFF

V gene: TRBV5-1
clone size: once
D gene: TRBD1
J gene: TRBJ2-6
CDR3 DNA: TGCGCCAGCAGCTCGGGACAGGGGGCGTCCTCTGGGGCCAACGTCCTGACTTTC
CDR3 protein: CASSSGQGASSGANVLTF

V gene: TRBV4-1
clone size: few
D gene: TRBD1
J gene: TRBJ2-1
CDR3 DNA: TGCGCCAGCAGCGCCTACCCGGGACAGGGGTGGAATGAGCAGTTCTTC
CDR3 protein: CASSAYPGQGWNEQFF

V gene: TRBV6-2/TRBV6-3
clone size: few
D gene: -
J gene: TRBJ1-1
CDR3 DNA: TGTGCCAGCAGACCAGGGAGGGTCACTGAAGCTTTCTTT
CDR3 protein: CASRPGRVTEAFF

V gene: TRBV11-2
clone size: -
D gene: TRBD1
J gene: TRBJ1-1
CDR3 DNA: TGTGCCAGCAGCTTAGAAAGCGGACAGGGGAGCACTGAAGCTTTCTTT
CDR3 protein: CASSLESGQGSTEAFF

V gene: TRBV7-4
clone size: once
D gene: TRBD1
J gene: TRBJ1-6
CDR3 DNA: TGTGCCAGCAGCTCCCCTAGAGAAGTGGACAGGGGTAATTCACCCCTCCACTTT
CDR3 protein: CASSSPREVDRGNSPLHF

V gene: TRBV7-9
clone size: many
D gene: TRBD1
J gene: TRBJ1-1
CDR3 DNA: TGTGCCAGCAGCACGCGACAGGGAGGGAACACTGAAGCTTTCTTT
CDR3 protein: CASSTRQGGNTEAFF

V gene: TRBV27
clone size: few
D gene: -
J gene: TRBJ2-7
CDR3 DNA: TGTGCCAGCAGAGGACAGTCCTACGAGCAGTACTTC
CDR3 protein: CASRGQSYEQYF

V gene: TRBV20-1
clone size: -
D gene: TRBD2
J gene: TRBJ2-7
CDR3 DNA: TGCAGTGCTAGAGATGATGCGGGGGGGCGCTACGAGCAGTACTTC
CDR3 protein: CSARDDAGGRYEQYF

V gene: TRBV7-9
clone size: -
D gene: -
J gene: TRBJ1-1
CDR3 DNA: TGTGCCAGCAGCCCCCCTACAGGATCTGAAGCTTTCTTT
CDR3 protein: CASSPPTGSEAFF

V gene: TRBV7-9
clone size: -
D gene: -
J gene: TRBJ1-1
CDR3 DNA: TGTGCCAGCAGCTTAGCGATAGACCTTGAAGCTTTCTTT
CDR3 protein: CASSLAIDLEAFF

V gene: TRBV19
clone size: -
D gene: TRBD2
J gene: TRBJ2-1
CDR3 DNA: TGTGCCACCCAACTAGCGGGGGGCTCCTACAATGAGCAGTTCTTC
CDR3 protein: CATQLAGGSYNEQFF

V gene: TRBV27
clone size: few
D gene: -
J gene: TRBJ2-4
CDR3 DNA: TGTGCCAGCAGGGACCGGCGGGCAAACATTCAGTACTTC
CDR3 protein: CASRDRRANIQYF

V gene: TRBV4-1
clone size: -
D gene: -
J gene: TRBJ1-1
CDR3 DNA: TGCGCCAGCAGCCAAGCTAGCCCTTTGGTTACTGAAGCTTTCTTT
CDR3 protein: CASSQASPLVTEAFF

V gene: TRBV12-3/TRBV12-4
clone size: few
D gene: -
J gene: TRBJ2-5
CDR3 DNA: TGTGCCAGCAGTTTTGGTTCGGGTGTGATAGGAGAGACCCAGTACTTC
CDR3 protein: CASSFGSGVIGETQYF

V gene: TRBV19
clone size: few
D gene: TRBD1
J gene: TRBJ1-1
CDR3 DNA: TGTGCCAGTACCCCGTGGACAGGGAAGAACACTGAAGCTTTCTTT
CDR3 protein: CASTPWTGKNTEAFF

V gene: TRBV28
clone size: many
D gene: -
J gene: TRBJ2-3
CDR3 DNA: TGTGCCAGCAGTTTACAAGGCACAGATACGCAGTATTTT
CDR3 protein: CASSLQGTDTQYF

V gene: TRBV7-6
clone size: -
D gene: -
J gene: TRBJ2-1
CDR3 DNA: TGTGCCAGCAGCTACAGTAACAATGAGCAGTTCTTC
CDR3 protein: CASSYSNNEQFF

V gene: TRBV5-6
clone size: -
D gene: -
J gene: TRBJ2-7
CDR3 DNA: TGTGCCAGCAGCTTGGATCAGGGGAGTAATAGGCGCGAGCAGTACTTC
CDR3 protein: CASSLDQGSNRREQYF

V gene: TRBV6-2/TRBV6-3
clone size: -
D gene: -
J gene: TRBJ1-4
CDR3 DNA: TGTGCCAGCAGTTCGCCCCGGTTAGGGGCAACTAATGAAAAACTGTTTTTT
CDR3 protein: CASSSPRLGATNEKLFF

V gene: TRBV11-2
clone size: few
D gene: TRBD1
J gene: TRBJ2-7
CDR3 DNA: TGTGCCAGCAGCTTCTGGGACAGGGGAGGATCCTACGAGCAGTACTTC
CDR3 protein: CASSFWDRGGSYEQYF

V gene: TRBV28
clone size: -
D gene: -
J gene: TRBJ2-7
CDR3 DNA: TGTGCCAGCATGACCCCACGCTACGAGCAGTACTTC
CDR3 protein: CASMTPRYEQYF

V gene: TRBV12-3/TRBV12-4
clone size: -
D gene: TRBD1
J gene: TRBJ2-3
CDR3 DNA: TGTGCCAGCATTCTCCGGGACAGCGGCACAGATACGCAGTATTTT
CDR3 protein: CASILRDSGTDTQYF

V gene: TRBV7-9
clone size: -
D gene: TRBD1
J gene: TRBJ2-7
CDR3 DNA: TGTGCCAGCAGCTTTACTATGGGACAGACTTACGAGCAGTACTTC
CDR3 protein: CASSFTMGQTYEQYF

V gene: TRBV7-2
clone size: -
D gene: -
J gene: TRBJ1-6
CDR3 DNA: TGTGCAAGCAGCTTAAAACGGAAGAATTCACCCCTCCACTTT
CDR3 protein: CASSLKRKNSPLHF

V gene: TRBV2
clone size: -
D gene: -
J gene: TRBJ1-3
CDR3 DNA: TGTGCCAGCAGTGAATGGCCTTACCGCTCTGGAAACACCATATATTTT
CDR3 protein: CASSEWPYRSGNTIYF

V gene: TRBV20-1
clone size: -
D gene: TRBD1
J gene: TRBJ1-3
CDR3 DNA: TGCAGTGCTGCTTCCGGGACAGGGACCTACACCATATATTTT
CDR3 protein: CSAASGTGTYTIYF